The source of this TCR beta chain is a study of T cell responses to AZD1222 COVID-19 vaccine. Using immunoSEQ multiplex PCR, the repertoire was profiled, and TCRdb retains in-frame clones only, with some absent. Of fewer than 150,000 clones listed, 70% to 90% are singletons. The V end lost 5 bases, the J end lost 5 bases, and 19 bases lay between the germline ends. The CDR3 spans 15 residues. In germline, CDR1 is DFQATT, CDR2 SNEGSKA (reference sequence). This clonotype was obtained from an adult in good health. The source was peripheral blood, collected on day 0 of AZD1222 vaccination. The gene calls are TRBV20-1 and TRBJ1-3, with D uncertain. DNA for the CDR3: TGCAGTGCTCGTGGGCGGGAGGTAGATCGAAACACCATATATTTT. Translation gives CSARGREVDRNTIYF.